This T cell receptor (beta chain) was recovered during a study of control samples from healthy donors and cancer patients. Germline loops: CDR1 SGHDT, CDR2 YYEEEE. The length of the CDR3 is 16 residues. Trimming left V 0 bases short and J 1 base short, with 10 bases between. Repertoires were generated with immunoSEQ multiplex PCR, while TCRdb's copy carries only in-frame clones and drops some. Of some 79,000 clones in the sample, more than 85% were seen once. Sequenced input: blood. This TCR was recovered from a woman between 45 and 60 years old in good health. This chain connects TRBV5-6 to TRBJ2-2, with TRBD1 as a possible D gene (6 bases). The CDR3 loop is CASSLAGQWNTGELFF. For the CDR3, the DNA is TGTGCCAGCAGCTTGGCGGGACAATGGAACACCGGGGAGCTGTTTTTT.